This entry describes one T cell receptor beta chain. Its antigen is not known. Sequencing templates came from extracted RNA that was reverse transcribed into cDNA. Repertoires were generated with immunoSEQ multiplex PCR, while TCRdb's copy carries only in-frame clones and drops some. The sample carries about 200,000 clones, 45% to 65% recorded once. This CDR3 region has 11 residues. V dropped 5 bases and J dropped 1 base, with 5 bases sitting between them. CDR1 is GTSNPN and CDR2 is SVGIG in the germline V gene (reference sequence). This entry comes from a study of CD8+ T cells in alopecia areata. In the study overall: Each day, treated patients took oral tofacitinib twice, at 5 to 10 mg per dose. The tofacitinib course ran for 6 to 18 months and was followed by 6 months off drug.

Treatment denoted: oral pan-JAK inhibitor, 5-10 mg twice daily. Points from the study as a whole: Across lesional scalp, and particularly alopecia totalis/universalis, clonality surpassed that of normal scalp. TCRs were shared less clearly across patients than in mice, possibly for HLA-related reasons.

The source of this sequence is a human donor with alopecia areata. The input for sequencing was CD4+ T cells sorted from blood, taken at week 4, from a patient treated with tofacitinib. The chain couples TRBV30 to TRBJ1-2; no clear D gene. As DNA, the CDR3 is TGTGCCTGGGGGGATAACTATGGCTACACCTTC. This sequence encodes CAWGDNYGYTF.